These 28 T cell receptor beta chains were sequenced from one sample in a study of OX40 agonist ivuxolimab in advanced cancers. TCRdb's copy holds only in-frame clones and misses some; the assay was immunoSEQ multiplex PCR. The table lists roughly 66,000 clones, 80% of them singletons. Sequences were derived from CD4+ or CD8+ T cells sorted from blood, sampled in a trial of the OX40 agonist ivuxolimab. The receptors shown here come from an adult with an advanced solid tumor such as melanoma, head and neck, liver or kidney cancer.

The chain has TRBV7-9 and TRBJ1-1; D gene unclear. Germline lookup yields CDR1 SEHNR and CDR2 FQNEAQ (reference sequence). There are 13 residues in the CDR3. Trimming shortened V by 7 bases and J by 1 base, and 10 bases separated the two germline ends. The CDR3 loop reads CASNSRGNTEAFF. Written as DNA, the CDR3 is TGTGCCAGCAACTCGCGGGGGAACACTGAAGCTTTCTTT.

This chain connects TRBV27 to TRBJ1-2; a weak D match, TRBD1 (5 bases). V was shortened by 4 bases and J by 5 bases, with 14 bases between the two germline ends. CDR1 MNHEY and CDR2 SMNVEV come from the germline V gene (reference sequence). The length of the CDR3 is 14 residues. CDR3 sequence (DNA): TGTGCCAGCAGTTCCCCTGGCAGGGAGTATGGCTACACCTTC. It codes for CASSSPGREYGYTF.

The rearrangement links TRBV7-9 to TRBJ1-6; D remains unclear. The CDR3 sequence is 14 residues long. V was trimmed by 3 bases and J by 6 bases, leaving 9 bases between them. Germline CDR1 reads SEHNR; CDR2 reads FQNEAQ (reference sequence). The CDR3 DNA reads TGTGCCAGCAGCTTCTTACATTTTAATTCACCCCTCCACTTT. Protein product: CASSFLHFNSPLHF.

The chain joins TRBV7-9 to TRBJ2-2; D remains unclear. Trimming cost V 2 bases and J 5 bases, with 3 bases left between them. The length of the CDR3 is 12 residues. CDR1 and CDR2 from the germline V gene are SEHNR and FQNEAQ (reference sequence). CDR3 loop: CASSLFTGELFF. The DNA of the CDR3 is TGTGCCAGCAGCTTATTTACCGGGGAGCTGTTTTTT. Full variable domain (outside the CDR3, taken from reference TRBV7-9 and TRBJ2-2): DTGVSQNPRHKITKRGQNVTFRCDPISEHNRLYWYRQTLGQGPEFLTYFQNEAQLEKSRLLSDRFSAERPKGSFSTLEIQRTEQGDSAMYLCASSLFTGELFFGEGSRLTVL.

The V gene is TRBV5-1, the J gene TRBJ1-6; D not resolved. Germline values: CDR1 SGHRS, CDR2 YFSETQ. The CDR3 is 13 amino acids. Trimming stripped 0 bases from V and 6 bases from J, with 4 bases between. The CDR3, as DNA: TGCGCCAGCAGCTTGGCCCGTAATTCACCCCTCCACTTT. It codes for CASSLARNSPLHF.

This chain joins TRBV15 and TRBJ2-5, with 8 bases aligning to TRBD2. Germline V gene lookup returns CDR1 LNHNV and CDR2 YYDKDF (reference sequence). The junction had 2 bases not matched to a gene; V was cut back by 3 bases and J by 5 bases. The CDR3 has 13 amino acids. This CDR3 is CATSSGGGETQYF. The CDR3 nucleotides are TGTGCCACCAGCAGCGGGGGGGGCGAGACCCAGTACTTC.

This chain uses TRBV6-5 with TRBJ2-5; D perhaps matches TRBD1 (5 bases). Germline CDR1 is MNHEY and CDR2 is SVGAGI. The CDR3 consists of 13 residues. Trimming cost V 4 bases and J 2 bases, with 8 bases left between them. The CDR3 coding sequence is TGTGCCAGCAGTTTGACAGATCAAGAGACCCAGTACTTC. Protein product: CASSLTDQETQYF.

The rearrangement joins TRBV9 to TRBJ2-7; TRBD1 agrees at 7 bases. Germline V gives CDR1 SGDLS, CDR2 YYNGEE. CDR3 length equals 14 residues. Germline trimming cut 2 bases from V and 3 bases from J; bases unmatched to any gene: 5. The CDR3 spells CASSVGTAGYEQYF. Here the CDR3 DNA reads TGTGCCAGCAGCGTCGGGACAGCAGGCTACGAGCAGTACTTC.

The chain couples TRBV7-2 to TRBJ1-5; tentatively, D is TRBD1 (5 bases). Trimming took off 1 base at V and 9 bases at J, with 10 bases between the two ends. The CDR3 contains 13 residues. Germline values: CDR1 SGHTA, CDR2 FQGNSA. Written as DNA, the CDR3 is TGTGCCAGCAGCTTAGAAGGGGATACGCCCCAGCATTTT. As protein: CASSLEGDTPQHF.

This clone has just a few counts. The chain recombines TRBV2 with TRBJ1-4; no reliable D call. Trimming stripped 1 base from V and 5 bases from J, with 5 bases between. This CDR3 contains 13 residues. CDR1 is SNHLY and CDR2 is FYNNEI in the germline V gene. CDR3 sequence (DNA): TGTGCCAGCAGTGAAGGCAGAAATGAAAAACTGTTTTTT. Protein: CASSEGRNEKLFF.

The V gene is TRBV7-7, the J gene TRBJ2-1; tentatively, D is TRBD1 (5 bases). The CDR3 has 14 amino acids. The germline V gene encodes CDR1 SSHAT and CDR2 FNYEAQ (reference sequence). V lost 3 bases, J lost 1 base, and 7 bases lay in between. The CDR3 loop reads CASSLGPSYNEQFF. CDR3 nucleotide sequence: TGTGCCAGCAGCTTGGGGCCTTCCTACAATGAGCAGTTCTTC.

V usage is TRBV29-1 and J usage is TRBJ1-1; 12 bases match TRBD1. With 4 bases clipped from V and 2 bases from J, the junction kept 8 bases outside the gene matches. Germline CDR1 is SQVTM and CDR2 is ANQGSEA. This CDR3 spans 16 amino acids. CDR3 in amino acids: CSVVSGTGGYNTEAFF. In nucleotides, the CDR3 is TGCAGCGTTGTTTCCGGGACAGGGGGCTATAACACTGAAGCTTTCTTT.

The chain combines TRBV5-6 with TRBJ2-7; no clear D. Germline CDR1 is SGHDT and CDR2 is YYEEEE. CDR3 length equals 13 residues. Trimming removed 1 base from V and 4 bases from J, with 9 bases in between. CDR3: CASSLWPVYEQYF. CDR3 nucleotides: TGTGCCAGCAGCTTGTGGCCAGTGTACGAGCAGTACTTC. The variable domain in full, completed from reference TRBV5-6 and TRBJ2-7, reads DAGVTQSPTHLIKTRGQQVTLRCSPKSGHDTVSWYQQALGQGPQFIFQYYEEEERQRGNFPDRFSGHQFPNYSSELNVNALLLGDSALYLCASSLWPVYEQYFGPGTRLTVT.

The chain uses TRBV10-3 and TRBJ2-7; possible D gene TRBD2, 6 bases. The CDR3 is made up of 15 amino acids. Deletions cut 3 bases from V and 6 bases from J, with 18 bases between. CDR1 is ENHRY and CDR2 is SYGVKD in the germline V gene. The CDR3 here is CAISDIRSSGVEQYF. The CDR3 nucleotides read TGTGCCATCAGTGATATTCGTAGCTCGGGGGTCGAGCAGTACTTC.

This clone has only a few counts. Other nucleotide sequences in the sample specify the same CDR3. The rearrangement uses TRBV5-1 and TRBJ2-3, with 9 nucleotides matching TRBD2. The CDR3 runs 14 residues. Germline V gene lookup returns CDR1 SGHRS and CDR2 YFSETQ. After removal of 8 bases from V and 0 bases from J, the junction contained 4 bases not matched to a gene. For the CDR3, the DNA is TGCGCCAGTAGTAGCGGGGGTAGCACAGATACGCAGTATTTT. Protein sequence: CASSSGGSTDTQYF. Drawing the rest from reference TRBV5-1 and TRBJ2-3, the complete variable domain is KAGVTQTPRYLIKTRGQQVTLSCSPISGHRSVSWYQQTPGQGLQFLFEYFSETQRNKGNFPGRFSGRQFSNSRSEMNVSTLELGDSALYLCASSSGGSTDTQYFGPGTRLTVL.

This clone was detected a few times. V is TRBV7-2 and J is TRBJ2-1; 11 nucleotides match TRBD2. J lost 2 bases, V lost 5 bases, and 2 bases had no gene match. Per germline, CDR1 SGHTA and CDR2 FQGNSA. This CDR3 spans 15 amino acids. In nucleotides, the CDR3 is TGTGCCAGCAGCGAACTAGCGGGAGCCTACAATGAGCAGTTCTTC. Translation: CASSELAGAYNEQFF.

V and J are TRBV5-4 and TRBJ2-1; 11 bases are shared with TRBD1. V shed 4 bases, J shed 6 bases, and the junction held 6 bases outside the gene matches. The CDR3 has 15 amino acids. Looked up from germline, CDR1 is SGHNT and CDR2 is YYREEE (reference sequence). The CDR3: CASSRTGGGFNEQFF. CDR3 nucleotide sequence: TGTGCCAGCAGCAGGACAGGGGGCGGATTCAATGAGCAGTTCTTC. Based on the CDR3 plus reference TRBV5-4 and TRBJ2-1, the full variable domain is ETGVTQSPTHLIKTRGQQVTLRCSSQSGHNTVSWYQQALGQGPQFIFQYYREEENGRGNFPPRFSGLQFPNYSSELNVNALELDDSALYLCASSRTGGGFNEQFFGPGTRLTVL.

The V and J genes are TRBV30 and TRBJ2-1; tentatively, D is TRBD2 (6 bases). Germline CDR1 reads GTSNPN; CDR2 reads SVGIG (reference sequence). The CDR3 covers 18 residues. V lost 5 bases to trimming and J lost 2 bases, with 25 bases between them. The CDR3 region is CAWGGGRQSPKAYNEQFF. The CDR3 nucleotides are TGTGCCTGGGGGGGAGGACGCCAAAGCCCAAAGGCCTACAATGAGCAGTTCTTC.

The J gene is TRBJ2-5, the V gene TRBV29-1; D is uncertain. Germline assignment: CDR1 SQVTM and CDR2 ANQGSEA. Trimming took off 3 bases at V and 4 bases at J, with 3 bases between the two ends. CDR3 size: 10 residues. CDR3 in DNA: TGCAGCGTTGAGAGAGAGACCCAGTACTTC. It translates to CSVERETQYF.

This sequence joins TRBV30 and TRBJ2-3; TRBD1 matches 8 bases. CDR3 length: 14 residues. The trim removed 0 bases at V and 3 bases at J, leaving 2 bases unmatched. Germline CDR1 and CDR2: GTSNPN and SVGIG (reference sequence). The CDR3 spells CAWSVWTGTDTQYF. CDR3 in DNA: TGTGCCTGGAGTGTGTGGACAGGGACAGATACGCAGTATTTT. Together with reference TRBV30 and TRBJ2-3, the CDR3 gives the full variable domain: SQTIHQWPATLVQPVGSPLSLECTVEGTSNPNLYWYRQAAGRGLQLLFYSVGIGQISSEVPQNLSASRPQDRQFILSSKKLLLSDSGFYLCAWSVWTGTDTQYFGPGTRLTVL.

This chain links TRBV11-2 with TRBJ2-5, with 13 bases that match TRBD2. The length of the CDR3 is 15 residues. V shed 7 bases, J shed 2 bases, and the junction held 4 bases outside the gene matches. Germline values: CDR1 SGHAT, CDR2 FQNNGV. The CDR3 here is CASTGTSGAQETQYF. CDR3 sequence (DNA): TGTGCCAGCACCGGGACTAGCGGGGCGCAAGAGACCCAGTACTTC.

The rearrangement links TRBV27 to TRBJ2-7; 8 bases agree with TRBD1. The J segment lost 0 bases and the V segment lost 6 bases, leaving 13 bases of the junction unmatched. The CDR3 length is 17 residues. The V gene's germline CDR1 is MNHEY and CDR2 SMNVEV (reference sequence). The CDR3 DNA is TGTGCCAGCAGCCAAACTCGGACAGGGAGTAGCTCCTACGAGCAGTACTTC. This codes for CASSQTRTGSSSYEQYF.

The rearrangement links TRBV28 to TRBJ1-5, with 9 bases identical to TRBD1. This CDR3 region has 17 residues. Trimming cost V 8 bases and J 7 bases; bases outside gene matches: 18. Per the germline V gene, CDR1 is MDHEN and CDR2 is SYDVKM. The CDR3 DNA reads as TGTGCCAGCCTCACGCCGACACCCGGGACAGGGTTACAGCCCCAGCATTTT. The encoded protein is CASLTPTPGTGLQPQHF.

The chain links TRBV28 to TRBJ1-2, with 7 positions matching TRBD1. The junction had 9 bases not matched to a gene; V was cut back by 1 base and J by 4 bases. CDR3 size: 16 residues. Germline V lookup: CDR1 MDHEN, CDR2 SYDVKM. CDR3 residues: CASSLFIPQGGYGYTF. CDR3 DNA sequence: TGTGCCAGCAGTTTATTTATCCCCCAGGGGGGCTATGGCTACACCTTC.

This sequence joins TRBV25-1 and TRBJ1-3; D ambiguous. CDR1 is MGHDK and CDR2 is SYGVNS in the germline V gene. With 1 base removed from V and 1 base from J, the gap between germline ends came to 8 bases. The CDR3 is 15 amino acids. The CDR3 region has the DNA TGTGCCAGCAGTGAATTTGGGGATTCTGGAAACACCATATATTTT. It specifies CASSEFGDSGNTIYF. Together with reference TRBV25-1 and TRBJ1-3, the CDR3 gives the full variable domain: EADIYQTPRYLVIGTGKKITLECSQTMGHDKMYWYQQDPGMELHLIHYSYGVNSTEKGDLSSESTVSRIRTEHFPLTLESARPSHTSQYLCASSEFGDSGNTIYFGEGSWLTVV.

V usage is TRBV6-5 and J usage is TRBJ1-4; no definite D call. This CDR3 has 14 residues. Germline CDR1 reads MNHEY; CDR2 reads SVGAGI. V shed 6 bases and J shed 5 bases, with 13 bases lying between them. CDR3 protein: CASREGARNEKLFF. In nucleotides, the CDR3 is TGTGCCAGCAGGGAGGGAGCTCGAAATGAAAAACTGTTTTTT.

V usage is TRBV27 and J usage is TRBJ2-7; no clear D. Germline assignment: CDR1 MNHEY and CDR2 SMNVEV (reference sequence). The CDR3 length is 12 residues. Deletions cut 6 bases from V and 0 bases from J, with 6 bases between. The CDR3 loop is CASRGSSYEQYF. CDR3 DNA: TGTGCCAGCAGGGGATCCTCCTACGAGCAGTACTTC.

This sequence joins TRBV28 and TRBJ1-2; tentatively, D is TRBD1 (5 bases). Between the trimmed V and J ends, which lost 8 bases and 4 bases, there was a span of 20 bases. This CDR3 is 15 amino acids long. Germline V gene lookup returns CDR1 MDHEN and CDR2 SYDVKM. DNA for the CDR3: TGTGCCAGCGGGTCTGCGGCAGGGAGGGCCTATGGCTACACCTTC. Translation: CASGSAAGRAYGYTF.